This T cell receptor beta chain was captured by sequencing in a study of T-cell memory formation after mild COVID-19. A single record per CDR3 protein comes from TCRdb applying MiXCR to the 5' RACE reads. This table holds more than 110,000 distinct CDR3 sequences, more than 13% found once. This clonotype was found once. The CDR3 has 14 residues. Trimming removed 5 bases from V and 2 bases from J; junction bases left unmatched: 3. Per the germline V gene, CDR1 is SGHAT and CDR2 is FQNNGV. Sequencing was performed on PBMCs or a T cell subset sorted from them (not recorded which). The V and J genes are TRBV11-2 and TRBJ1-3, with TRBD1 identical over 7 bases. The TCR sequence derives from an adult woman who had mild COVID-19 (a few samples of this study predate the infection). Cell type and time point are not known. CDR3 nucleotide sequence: TGTGCCAGCAGCGAGGGGGCAACTGGAAACACCATATATTTT. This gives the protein CASSEGATGNTIYF.